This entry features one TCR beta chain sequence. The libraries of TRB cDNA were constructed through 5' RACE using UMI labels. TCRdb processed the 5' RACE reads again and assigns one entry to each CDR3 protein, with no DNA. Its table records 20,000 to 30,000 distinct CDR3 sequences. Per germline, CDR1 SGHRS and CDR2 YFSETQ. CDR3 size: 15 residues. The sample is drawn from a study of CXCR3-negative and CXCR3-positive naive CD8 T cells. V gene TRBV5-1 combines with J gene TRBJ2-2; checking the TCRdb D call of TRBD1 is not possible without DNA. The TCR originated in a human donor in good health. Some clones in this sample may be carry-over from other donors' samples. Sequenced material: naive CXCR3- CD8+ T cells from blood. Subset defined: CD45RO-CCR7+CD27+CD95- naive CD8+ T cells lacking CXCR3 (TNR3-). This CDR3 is CASSLPTGDVGELFF.